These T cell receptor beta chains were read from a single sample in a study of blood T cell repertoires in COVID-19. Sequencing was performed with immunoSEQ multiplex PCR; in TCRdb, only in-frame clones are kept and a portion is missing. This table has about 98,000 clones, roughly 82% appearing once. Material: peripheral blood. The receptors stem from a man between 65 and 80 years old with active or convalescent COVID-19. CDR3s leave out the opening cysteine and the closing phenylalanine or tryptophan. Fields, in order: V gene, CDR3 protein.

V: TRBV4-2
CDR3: ASSQRIAGGKETQY

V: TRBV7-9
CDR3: ASSSSNSPYEQY

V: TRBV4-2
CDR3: ASSFGLAGYNEQF

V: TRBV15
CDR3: ATSRDRGRYGYT

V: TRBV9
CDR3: ASSVRRAPNTGELF

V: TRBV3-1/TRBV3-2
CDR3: ASSPDTDRGEAF

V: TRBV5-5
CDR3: ASSPGLAPSYNEQF

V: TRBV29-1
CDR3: SVEDLVQY

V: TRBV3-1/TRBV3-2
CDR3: ASSQSYGELF

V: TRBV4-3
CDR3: ASSPSAGQGFYGYT

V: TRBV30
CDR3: AWSRSSGATDTQY

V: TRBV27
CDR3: ASSLRQGRNEKLF

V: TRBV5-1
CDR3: ASSTRQGIGETQY

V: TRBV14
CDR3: ASSQIDRTYEQY

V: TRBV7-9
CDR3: ASSGEGSTDTQY

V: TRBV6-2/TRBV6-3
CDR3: ASSYGSSGGVAQY

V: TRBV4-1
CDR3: ASSQSRATNYGYT

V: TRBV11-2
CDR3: ASTHFGLAGPGELF

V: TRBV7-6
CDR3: ASREGGGRGTGELF

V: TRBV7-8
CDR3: ASSSRRGPQDTQY

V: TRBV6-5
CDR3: ASSRERESPLH

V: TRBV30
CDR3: AWRRQGQTEAF

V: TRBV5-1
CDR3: ASSWRDRGRPGELF

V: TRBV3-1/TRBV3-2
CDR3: ASSHTEEETQY

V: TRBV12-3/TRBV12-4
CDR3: ASSSTYTDTQY

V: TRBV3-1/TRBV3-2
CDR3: ASSQVYSSYNSPLH

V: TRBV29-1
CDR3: SGAAGSGYT

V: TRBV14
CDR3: ASSQRTQPTKGYT

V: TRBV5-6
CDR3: ASSSGPNGDTEAF

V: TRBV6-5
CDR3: ASSYRRGGDYT

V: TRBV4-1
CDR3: ASSRDYQETQY

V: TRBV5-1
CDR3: ASSLGTSQEQY

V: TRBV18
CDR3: ASSPRGPPQETQY

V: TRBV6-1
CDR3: ASSGDLAGRTGELF

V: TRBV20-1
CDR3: SASETSGGRGETQY

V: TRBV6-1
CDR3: ASSEGPGTQGGYT

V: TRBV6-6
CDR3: ASSRDSGYT

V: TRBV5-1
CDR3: ASTPGLAGGRWF

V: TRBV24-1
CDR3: AKTYRESSYNSPLH

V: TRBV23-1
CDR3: ASTSFRHYGYT

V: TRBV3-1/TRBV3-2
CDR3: ASSQSTGYPYEQY